The 29 T cell receptor beta chains below come from one sample, sequenced in a study of blood T cell repertoires in COVID-19. TCRdb keeps only in-frame clones here, not all; method: immunoSEQ multiplex PCR. The sample holds about 220,000 clones, around 81% seen once. Source material: peripheral blood. Receptor source: a human donor in a cohort sampled during active COVID-19.

The genes are TRBV29-1 and TRBJ1-5; 7 bases agree with TRBD1. After removal of 5 bases from V and 6 bases from J, the junction contained 10 bases not matched to a gene. This CDR3 comprises 14 residues. The germline V gene has CDR1 SQVTM and CDR2 ANQGSEA. The CDR3 sequence is CSVSRQGGVQPQHF. CDR3 DNA sequence: TGCAGCGTTTCCAGACAGGGTGGAGTTCAGCCCCAGCATTTT.

The gene calls are TRBV5-1 and TRBJ1-2, with TRBD1 matching 9 bases. V trimming: 8 bases; J trimming: 6 bases; junction bases outside the gene matches: 14. From germline, CDR1 is SGHRS and CDR2 YFSETQ. CDR3 length: 15 amino acids. Here the CDR3 reads CASTTEGTGFDGYTF. In DNA form, the CDR3 reads TGCGCCAGTACGACCGAGGGGACAGGGTTTGATGGCTACACCTTC.

In this sample, this clone turned up a few times. This sequence joins TRBV3-1 (or the pseudogene TRBV3-2) and TRBJ2-7, with D tentatively TRBD2 (6 bases). The CDR3 covers 16 residues. Germline V gene data show CDR1 as LGHDT and CDR2 as YNNKEL (reference sequence). Trimming removed 4 bases from V and 2 bases from J, with 18 bases in between. In nucleotides, the CDR3 is TGTGCCAGCAGCCTCCGGGGGACCCGGGTAACCTACGAGCAGTACTTC. Residues: CASSLRGTRVTYEQYF.

The chain links TRBV19 to TRBJ1-2; D is unresolved. V lost 0 bases and J lost 4, with 9 bases in between. The CDR3 is made up of 14 amino acids. CDR1 LNHDA and CDR2 SQIVND come from the germline V gene (reference sequence). The CDR3 DNA reads TGTGCCAGTAGTATAGAGGCCTCTAGCTATGGCTACACCTTC. Its protein product is CASSIEASSYGYTF.

The chain links TRBV11-3 to TRBJ2-1; D may be TRBD1 (6 bases). Trimming removed 3 bases from V and 0 bases from J, with 12 bases in between. CDR1 SGHNT and CDR2 YENEEA come from the germline V gene. The CDR3 has 16 residues. In DNA, the CDR3 is TGTGCCAGCAGCTTTGGGACACTTCCCTCCTACAATGAGCAGTTCTTC. This translates into CASSFGTLPSYNEQFF.

The rearrangement uses TRBV11-2 and TRBJ1-1, with a weak D call TRBD1 (6 bases). Trimming cost V 1 base and J 5 bases, with 17 bases left between them. From germline, CDR1 is SGHAT and CDR2 FQNNGV. The CDR3 is made up of 16 amino acids. CDR3 in DNA: TGTGCCAGCAGCTTAGCCCGGGCGGGGGCGGGAACTGAAGCTTTCTTT. Translated: CASSLARAGAGTEAFF.

The chain is built from TRBV27 and TRBJ2-1; the match to TRBD2 covers 15 bases. V gave up 2 bases and J gave up 4 bases; unmatched junction bases: 9. In germline, CDR1 is MNHEY, CDR2 SMNVEV (reference sequence). This CDR3 region has 19 residues. The CDR3 DNA is TGTGCCAGCAGTTTAACGGGACTAGCGGGAGGACCCAGATACAATGAGCAGTTCTTC. This translates into CASSLTGLAGGPRYNEQFF.

V and J are TRBV9 and TRBJ1-1; tentatively, D is TRBD1 (5 bases). Trimming pared 3 bases from V and 1 base from J, leaving 13 bases between. Germline assignment: CDR1 SGDLS and CDR2 YYNGEE. The length of the CDR3 is 15 residues. For the CDR3, the DNA is TGTGCCAGCAGCGCAGCAGGGAGGTCGAACACTGAAGCTTTCTTT. It translates to CASSAAGRSNTEAFF.

J is TRBJ1-3 and V is TRBV28, with D perhaps TRBD1 (6 bases). In germline, CDR1 is MDHEN, CDR2 SYDVKM. The CDR3 has 14 amino acids. The V end lost 7 bases, the J end lost 5 bases, and 15 bases lay between the germline ends. The DNA of the CDR3 is TGTGCCAGCACCAGGGGAGGGGCCAGAAACACCATATATTTT. Encoded protein: CASTRGGARNTIYF.

The chain couples TRBV11-2 to TRBJ2-1; 7 bases fit TRBD2. The CDR3 is made up of 17 amino acids. CDR1 SGHAT and CDR2 FQNNGV come from the germline V gene. Trimming took 5 bases from V and 5 from J; bases not matched to a gene: 15. CDR3 in DNA: TGTGCCAGCAGCCAAAGGATCCTACGGGAGGTGAACAATGAGCAGTTCTTC. Amino acids: CASSQRILREVNNEQFF.

The chain joins TRBV7-6 to TRBJ1-1, with a tentative D call TRBD1 (6 bases). Looked up from germline, CDR1 is SGHVS and CDR2 is FNYEAQ. CDR3 length: 14 residues. V was shortened by 1 base and J by 5 bases, with 11 bases between the two germline ends. The CDR3 DNA follows: TGTGCCAGCAGCTTAGAACAGGGTCTTACTGAAGCTTTCTTT. Translated: CASSLEQGLTEAFF.

This chain connects TRBV27 to TRBJ2-3, with D perhaps matching TRBD2 (5 bases). The CDR3 is 14 residues long. Trimming left V 3 bases short and J 1 base short, with 8 bases between. The germline gives CDR1 MNHEY, CDR2 SMNVEV (reference sequence). The DNA for the CDR3 is TGTGCCAGCAGTTTTGGGCGGGGCACAGATACGCAGTATTTT. This sequence encodes CASSFGRGTDTQYF.

V gene TRBV7-2 combines with J gene TRBJ1-4; D is undetermined. This CDR3 has 14 amino acids. Germline assignment: CDR1 SGHTA and CDR2 FQGNSA. The V and J ends lost 1 base and 6 bases respectively, with 9 bases between them. The CDR3 coding sequence is TGTGCCAGCAGCTTAGGGGGAGAAGATGAAAAACTGTTTTTT. Translated, it gives CASSLGGEDEKLFF.

The gene calls are TRBV5-1 and TRBJ1-1; TRBD1 aligns across 9 bases. The J segment lost 3 bases and the V segment lost 5 bases, leaving 5 bases of the junction unmatched. This CDR3 contains 14 residues. Germline V lookup: CDR1 SGHRS, CDR2 YFSETQ. CDR3 amino acids: CASRGQGGDTEAFF. The CDR3 region has the DNA TGCGCCAGCAGGGGACAGGGCGGTGACACTGAAGCTTTCTTT. Filled out from reference TRBV5-1 and TRBJ1-1, the complete variable domain reads KAGVTQTPRYLIKTRGQQVTLSCSPISGHRSVSWYQQTPGQGLQFLFEYFSETQRNKGNFPGRFSGRQFSNSRSEMNVSTLELGDSALYLCASRGQGGDTEAFFGQGTRLTVV.

The V and J genes are TRBV5-1 and TRBJ1-6; TRBD1 aligns across 10 bases. The length of the CDR3 is 14 residues. The V and J ends lost 4 bases and 9 bases, in that order; junction bases with no gene match: 4. Germline CDR1 SGHRS, CDR2 YFSETQ. The CDR3, as DNA: TGCGCCAGCAGCGTTGACAGGGGGCGTTCACCCCTCCACTTT. Its translation: CASSVDRGRSPLHF.

This clone was seen many times. V is TRBV5-1 and J is TRBJ2-1, with TRBD2 as a possible D gene (5 bases). The V and J ends lost 0 bases and 7 bases respectively, with 5 bases between them. The CDR3 length is 12 residues. Looked up from germline, CDR1 is SGHRS and CDR2 is YFSETQ. The CDR3 DNA reads TGCGCCAGCAGCTTGGGGGAGAATGAGCAGTTCTTC. This gives the protein CASSLGENEQFF.

The chain couples TRBV27 to TRBJ2-1; a possible D gene is TRBD2 (6 bases). Trimming left V 6 bases short and J 15 bases short, with 18 bases between. Germline CDR1 and CDR2: MNHEY and SMNVEV (reference sequence). CDR3 length equals 12 residues. CDR3 in amino acids: CASSPRGRRPFF. The DNA of the CDR3 is TGTGCCAGCAGCCCCCGGGGGAGGCGTCCGTTCTTC.

Regarding this clone: Additional DNA sequences in this sample encode the identical CDR3. The chain carries TRBV19 and TRBJ2-7, with a tentative D call TRBD1 (6 bases). V lost 5 bases and J 3 bases, leaving 14 bases between the germline ends. The CDR3 loop spans 14 amino acids. Per the germline V gene, CDR1 is LNHDA and CDR2 is SQIVND (reference sequence). Here the CDR3 DNA reads TGTGCCAGTAGTCTCCGTAGGGGGATCTACGAGCAGTACTTC. This gives the protein CASSLRRGIYEQYF.

The chain recombines TRBV28 with TRBJ2-3; D may be TRBD2 (6 bases). The germline V and J ends were trimmed by 3 bases and 0 bases, with 16 bases remaining between them. Germline CDR1 and CDR2: MDHEN and SYDVKM. This CDR3 has 17 amino acids. CDR3: CASSFQGWRGSTDTQYF. DNA of the CDR3: TGTGCCAGCAGTTTTCAGGGTTGGAGGGGTAGCACAGATACGCAGTATTTT. Full variable domain (outside the CDR3, taken from reference TRBV28 and TRBJ2-3): DVKVTQSSRYLVKRTGEKVFLECVQDMDHENMFWYRQDPGLGLRLIYFSYDVKMKEKGDIPEGYSVSREKKERFSLILESASTNQTSMYLCASSFQGWRGSTDTQYFGPGTRLTVL.

The V and J genes are TRBV21-1 and TRBJ1-4; TRBD1 was called by the table and not checked on the DNA. TRBV21-1 is tagged as a pseudogene. CDR3 length: 16 residues. The CDR3 DNA reads TGTGCCAGCAGCAAATTTCCAGGTCTCTATAATGAAAAACTGTTTTTT. Translation gives CASSKFPGLYNEKLFF.

This chain links TRBV2 with TRBJ1-3, with TRBD1 matching 7 bases. Germline loops: CDR1 SNHLY, CDR2 FYNNEI. The CDR3 is 16 residues long. Germline trimming cut 6 bases from V and 0 bases from J; bases unmatched to any gene: 8. CDR3 loop: CASRGWDSISGNTIYF. DNA of the CDR3: TGTGCCAGCAGAGGGTGGGACAGTATCTCTGGAAACACCATATATTTT. Drawing the rest from reference TRBV2 and TRBJ1-3, the complete variable domain is EPEVTQTPSHQVTQMGQEVILRCVPISNHLYFYWYRQILGQKVEFLVSFYNNEISEKSEIFDDQFSVERPDGSNFTLKIRSTKLEDSAMYFCASRGWDSISGNTIYFGEGSWLTVV.

This clone was observed a few times. The genes are TRBV7-6 and TRBJ2-6; D ambiguous. Germline CDR1 SGHVS, CDR2 FNYEAQ. There are 15 residues in the CDR3. The V gene lost 7 bases and the J gene lost 0 bases, with 10 bases spanning the gap. CDR3 nucleotides: TGTGCCAGCAAAAAAGAGAACTCTGGGGCCAACGTCCTGACTTTC. The encoded protein is CASKKENSGANVLTF.

The chain joins TRBV9 to TRBJ2-1; TRBD2 matches at 14 bases. The CDR3 runs to 15 residues. J gave up 7 bases and V 4 bases, and 4 bases lay outside the gene matches. Germline V lookup: CDR1 SGDLS, CDR2 YYNGEE. CDR3 nucleotide sequence: TGTGCCAGCAGCCCTCGACTAGCGGGAGGGAATGAGCAGTTCTTC. Its protein product is CASSPRLAGGNEQFF.

The chain is built from TRBV4-1 and TRBJ1-2; TRBD1 agrees at 9 bases. V gave up 1 base and J gave up 5 bases; unmatched junction bases: 5. The CDR3 has 15 residues. Germline V gene sequence: CDR1 MGHRA, CDR2 YSYEKL. The CDR3 DNA follows: TGCGCCAGCAGCCAAGTCCCGGGACAGGGTTATGGCTACACCTTC. Its protein product is CASSQVPGQGYGYTF.

V usage is TRBV3-1 (or the pseudogene TRBV3-2) and J usage is TRBJ2-3; D uncertain. V dropped 1 base and J dropped 6 bases, with 5 bases sitting between them. CDR1 is LGHDT and CDR2 is YNNKEL in the germline V gene (reference sequence). The CDR3 spans 12 residues. The CDR3 coding sequence is TGTGCCAGCAGCCAAGTTGCGGATACGCAGTATTTT. The encoded protein is CASSQVADTQYF.

V and J are TRBV5-6 and TRBJ2-7; the D gene is possibly TRBD2 (5 bases). The CDR3 is 19 residues long. The V end was cut by 5 bases, the J end by 3 bases, with 30 bases between. The germline gives CDR1 SGHDT, CDR2 YYEEEE. The DNA for the CDR3 is TGTGCCAGCAGTCTTGACTCTCGCCCAACCGGGAAGGGTAACTACGAGCAGTACTTC. Its translation is CASSLDSRPTGKGNYEQYF.

CDR3 coding DNA: TGTGCCAGCAGCTTAGAGAGTTCTGGGGCCAACGTCCTGACTTTC. Encoded protein: CASSLESSGANVLTF. This rearrangement joins TRBV7-2 to TRBJ2-6; D is ambiguous. V lost 1 base, J lost 1 base, and 5 bases lay in between. The V gene's germline CDR1 is SGHTA and CDR2 FQGNSA. This CDR3 comprises 15 residues.

This sequence joins TRBV27 and TRBJ2-5; 7 bases line up with TRBD1. The CDR3 loop spans 16 amino acids. V gave up 1 base and J gave up 3 bases; unmatched junction bases: 8. CDR1 is MNHEY, CDR2 SMNVEV, per germline (reference sequence). Here the CDR3 reads CASSLLSGQREETQYF. The CDR3 DNA reads as TGTGCCAGCAGTTTATTATCGGGACAGCGAGAAGAGACCCAGTACTTC.

J is TRBJ1-3 and V is TRBV9; possibly TRBD1 for D (6 bases). The germline CDR1 and CDR2 sequences are SGDLS and YYNGEE. Deletions cut 5 bases from V and 0 bases from J, with 12 bases between. The CDR3 consists of 15 residues. CDR3 region: CASSLQGDSGNTIYF. In DNA, the CDR3 is TGTGCCAGCAGTCTACAGGGAGACTCTGGAAACACCATATATTTT.